This T cell receptor (beta chain) is from a study of blood T cell repertoires in COVID-19. V shed 2 bases, J shed 6 bases, and the junction held 1 base outside the gene matches. This CDR3 has 15 residues. The V gene's germline CDR1 is SGHTA and CDR2 FQGTGA. Libraries were prepared by immunoSEQ multiplex PCR; TCRdb keeps only in-frame clonotypes and omits some of them. The repertoire includes 200,000 to 250,000 clones, roughly 86% of them detected once, and 2.5% to 3% sits in the top ten. Sequencing was carried out using peripheral blood. This TCR was recovered from a woman aged 55 to 70 with acute or convalescent COVID-19. This sequence joins TRBV7-3 and TRBJ1-6; the match to TRBD1 covers 10 bases. This CDR3 is CASSLGDRGNSPLHF. The CDR3 DNA reads as TGTGCCAGCAGCTTAGGGGACAGGGGTAATTCACCCCTCCACTTT.